This entry concerns a single T cell receptor beta chain. The record originates from a study of blood T cell repertoires in COVID-19. The CDR3 covers 14 residues. Germline trimming cut 5 bases from V and 4 bases from J; bases unmatched to any gene: 6. Germline CDR1 is LNHDA and CDR2 is SQIVND (reference sequence). As processed by the authors: Nucleated cell number was recorded as an estimate derived from reference gene primer amplification. Here immunoSEQ multiplex PCR was the method, and the copy in TCRdb shows in-frame clones only, minus some. That table supplies the V and J calls and clone size; D and trimming were determined from the DNA. In the table there are about 180,000 clones, about 85% of which are singletons. Those enrolled, adults aged roughly 18 to 89 years, came from about two dozen US areas. Participant-reported clinical history was the basis for cohort assignment. For recovered donors of Cohort 3, there were two negative PCRs, clearance, or symptom resolution.

The clonotype comes from a man between 35 and 55 years old who had recovered from COVID-19. Sequencing used PBMCs or T cells enriched from blood (not recorded which). The chain carries TRBV19 and TRBJ1-1; 8 bases are a match to TRBD1. The CDR3 sequence: CASSLGQGGTEAFF. The CDR3 DNA reads TGTGCCAGTAGTCTCGGACAGGGAGGCACTGAAGCTTTCTTT.